This T cell receptor beta chain came from a study of shared clonotypes between healthy human individuals. Broader study findings: Rarefaction analysis demonstrated incomplete sorted-subset sequencing notwithstanding large depth.

Per the germline V gene, CDR1 is MDHEN and CDR2 is SYDVKM. The CDR3 extends over 15 amino acids. The V end lost 5 bases, the J end lost 0 bases, and 11 bases lay between the germline ends. This table comes from immunoSEQ multiplex PCR, and its TCRdb copy is limited to in-frame clones, with some not included. This sample has some 1,400,000 clones, with 96% found just once. Healthy and HIV-negative, the adult donors had no recent acute infections or vaccinations. As regards this clone: Its specificity is unknown.

This rearrangement joins TRBV28 to TRBJ2-1, with D perhaps matching TRBD2 (5 bases). The specimen sequenced was naive CD4+ T cells sorted from blood. Sample subset: CD45RA+ positively selected. The TCR originated in a man aged 30 to 39 in good health. The DNA for the CDR3 is TGTGCCAGCAGTGCGGGCTTAAGCTCCTACAATGAGCAGTTCTTC. Amino acids: CASSAGLSSYNEQFF.